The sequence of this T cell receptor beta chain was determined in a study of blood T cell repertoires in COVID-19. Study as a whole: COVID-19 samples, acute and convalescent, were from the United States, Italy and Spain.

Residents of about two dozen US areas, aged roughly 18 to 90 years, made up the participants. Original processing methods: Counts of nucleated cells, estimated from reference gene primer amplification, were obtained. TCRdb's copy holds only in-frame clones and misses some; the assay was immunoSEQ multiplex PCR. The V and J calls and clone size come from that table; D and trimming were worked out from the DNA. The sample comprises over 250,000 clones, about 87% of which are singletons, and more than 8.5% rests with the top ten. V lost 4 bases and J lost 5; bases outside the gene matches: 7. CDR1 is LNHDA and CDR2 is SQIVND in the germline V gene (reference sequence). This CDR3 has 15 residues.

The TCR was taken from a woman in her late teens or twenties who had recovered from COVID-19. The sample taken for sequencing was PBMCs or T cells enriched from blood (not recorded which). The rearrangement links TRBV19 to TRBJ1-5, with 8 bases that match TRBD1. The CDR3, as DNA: TGTGCCAGTAGTACAGGGGGCGACCCTTATCAGCCCCAGCATTTT. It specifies CASSTGGDPYQPQHF.